One TCR beta chain is described in this entry. Antigen unknown. Some clones are missing from TCRdb's copy, which holds only in-frame ones; the method was immunoSEQ multiplex PCR. The sample has some 140,000 clones; about 91% are singletons. The ends lost 6 bases at V and 5 bases at J; junction bases unmatched: 6. Germline CDR1 reads MNHEY; CDR2 reads SVGAGI. The CDR3 sequence is 13 residues long. This entry comes from a study of T cell responses to AZD1222 COVID-19 vaccine. Findings and limits, study-wide: Close to half of all spike-specific TCRs reportedly target regions of the variants that are unmutated.

This receptor was obtained from an adult who received the AZD1222 COVID-19 vaccine. V usage is TRBV6-5 and J usage is TRBJ2-5, with 7 bases matching TRBD2. The sample here was peripheral blood, taken 28 days after the second AZD1222 dose. The CDR3 bases are TGTGCCAGCAGGGCGGGGCGGGGGGAGACCCAGTACTTC. Translation: CASRAGRGETQYF.